This note documents a single T cell receptor (beta chain) sequence. Its antigen remains unknown. One junction end does not reproduce the germline sequence, and a read error may be involved. Preparing the TCRbeta library involved the use of unique molecular identifiers. TCRdb recomputed calls from the PCR reads with MiXCR, one row per CDR3 protein. The table lists 300,000 to 400,000 distinct CDR3 sequences, 23% of them singletons. The germline V gene encodes CDR1 MGHRA and CDR2 YSYEKL. The CDR3 sequence is 18 residues long. This sample is drawn from a study of T-cell reconstitution after alpha-beta-depleted transplantation in children. Study results and limitations: The high TCRbeta diversity at day 60 in some patients came from surviving recipient T cells and thymic progenitors. T-cell numbers and diversity one year post-transplant derived largely from freshly generated T cells. Roughly two months post-transplant, alpha-beta T cells reportedly originated from several hundred graft clones that had expanded.

This clonotype originated in a male patient younger than 18 who had a stem cell transplant for acute lymphoblastic leukemia, so the T cells may come from the graft donor. The chain recombines TRBV4-1 with TRBJ2-6; possibly TRBD1 for D (5 bases). The material was PBMCs, mostly from graft donor cells, obtained 180 days after TCRalphabeta/CD19-depleted stem cell transplant. For the CDR3, the DNA is TGCGCCAGCAGCCAAGATCCGCTTTGGACAACTGGGGCCAACGTCCTGGCTTTC. Protein product: CASSQDPLWTTGANVLAF.